This T cell receptor (beta chain) came from a study of human T cells and chemical hapten exposure. Time point defined: patch test 1, 2 weeks after DPC sensitization. Treatment given: therapeutic diphenylcyclopropenone sensitization with weekly scalp DPC. The table lists this clonotype with many counts. TCRdb reanalysed the RACE reads using MiXCR and keeps one entry per CDR3 protein. The data contain around 110,000 distinct CDR3 sequences, roughly an eighth of them singletons. This clonotype was sampled from a woman in her forties or fifties with alopecia areata. Some clones in this sample may be carry-over from other donors' samples. The specimen comprised whole blood, sampled in connection with sensitization to the hapten diphenylcyclopropenone (DPC).

CDR3 region: CASSYGQGAAEAFF. The CDR3 nucleotides are TGTGCCAGCAGCTACGGACAGGGGGCCGCTGAAGCTTTCTTT. The chain carries TRBV7-9 and TRBJ1-1; TRBD1 matches 11 bases. Germline V CDR1 and CDR2: SEHNR, FQNEAQ (reference sequence). This CDR3 contains 14 residues. Trimming cost V 4 bases and J 6 bases; bases outside gene matches: 4. The whole variable domain, remainder taken from reference TRBV7-9 and TRBJ1-1, is DTGVSQNPRHKITKRGQNVTFRCDPISEHNRLYWYRQTLGQGPEFLTYFQNEAQLEKSRLLSDRFSAERPKGSFSTLEIQRTEQGDSAMYLCASSYGQGAAEAFFGQGTRLTVV.